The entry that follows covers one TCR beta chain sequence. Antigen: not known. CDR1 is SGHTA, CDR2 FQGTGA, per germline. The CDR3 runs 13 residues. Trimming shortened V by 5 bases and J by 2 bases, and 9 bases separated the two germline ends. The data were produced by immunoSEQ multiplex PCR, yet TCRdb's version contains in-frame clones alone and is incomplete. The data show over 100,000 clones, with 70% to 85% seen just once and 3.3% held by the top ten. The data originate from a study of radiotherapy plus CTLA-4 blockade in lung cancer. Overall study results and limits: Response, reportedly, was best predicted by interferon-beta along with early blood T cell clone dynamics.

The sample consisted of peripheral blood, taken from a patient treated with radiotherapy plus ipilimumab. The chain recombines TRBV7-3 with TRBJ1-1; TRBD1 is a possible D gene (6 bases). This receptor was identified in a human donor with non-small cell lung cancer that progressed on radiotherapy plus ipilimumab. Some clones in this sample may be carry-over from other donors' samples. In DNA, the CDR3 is TGTGCCAGCAGCGTGGACAGCAACACTGAAGCTTTCTTT. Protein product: CASSVDSNTEAFF.